The clone carrying this T cell receptor beta chain was counted many times. Its antigen is currently unknown. The CDR3 length is 14 residues. V dropped 6 bases and J dropped 0 bases, with 12 bases sitting between them. Germline CDR1 is ENHRY and CDR2 is SYGVKD. These data belong to a study of T-cell reconstitution after alpha-beta-depleted transplantation in children. Study-wide points: Roughly two months post-transplant, alpha-beta T cells reportedly originated from several hundred graft clones that had expanded. From newly produced T cells came most of the T-cell counts and diversity one year after transplant.

Preparation of the TCRbeta library was carried out with unique molecular identifiers. Each CDR3 protein is one row after TCRdb ran MiXCR on the PCR reads. The sample records about 90,000 distinct CDR3 sequences, about a sixth being singletons. The rearrangement uses TRBV10-3 and TRBJ2-7; D is unclear. Sequenced material: PBMCs, mostly from graft donor cells, taken 180 days after TCRalphabeta/CD19-depleted stem cell transplant. This TCR was recovered from a male patient aged 2 to 10 who had a stem cell transplant for acute lymphoblastic leukemia, so the T cells may come from the graft donor. In nucleotides, the CDR3 is TGTGCCATCAGCCCCGTCTCTAGCTCCTACGAGCAGTACTTC. Its protein is CAISPVSSSYEQYF.